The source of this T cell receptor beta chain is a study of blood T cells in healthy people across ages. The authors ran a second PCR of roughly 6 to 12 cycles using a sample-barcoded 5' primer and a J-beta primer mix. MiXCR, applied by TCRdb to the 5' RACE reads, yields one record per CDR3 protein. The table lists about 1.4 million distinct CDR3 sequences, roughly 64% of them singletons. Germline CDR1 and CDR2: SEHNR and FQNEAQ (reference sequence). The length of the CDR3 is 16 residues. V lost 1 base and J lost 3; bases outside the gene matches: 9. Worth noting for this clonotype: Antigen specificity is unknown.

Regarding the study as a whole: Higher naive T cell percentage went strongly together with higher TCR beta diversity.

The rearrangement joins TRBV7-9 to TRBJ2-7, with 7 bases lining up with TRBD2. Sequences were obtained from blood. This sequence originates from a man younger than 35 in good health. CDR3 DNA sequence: TGTGCCAGCAGCTTAGAGGAGTGGGAGGGCCTCTACGAGCAGTACTTC. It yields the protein CASSLEEWEGLYEQYF. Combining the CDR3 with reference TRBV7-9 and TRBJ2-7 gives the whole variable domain DTGVSQNPRHKITKRGQNVTFRCDPISEHNRLYWYRQTLGQGPEFLTYFQNEAQLEKSRLLSDRFSAERPKGSFSTLEIQRTEQGDSAMYLCASSLEEWEGLYEQYFGPGTRLTVT.